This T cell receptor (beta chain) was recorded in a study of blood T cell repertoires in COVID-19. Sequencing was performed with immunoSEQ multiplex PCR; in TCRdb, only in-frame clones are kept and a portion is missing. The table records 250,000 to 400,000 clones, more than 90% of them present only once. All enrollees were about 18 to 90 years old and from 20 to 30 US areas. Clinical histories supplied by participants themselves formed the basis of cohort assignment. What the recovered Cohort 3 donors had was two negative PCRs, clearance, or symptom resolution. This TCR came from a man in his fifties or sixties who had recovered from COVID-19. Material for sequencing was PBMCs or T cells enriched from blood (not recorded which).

CDR3 sequence: CASSLTGTSSGNTIYF. As DNA, the CDR3 is TGCGCCAGCAGCTTAACAGGAACAAGCTCTGGAAACACCATATATTTT. The V call is TRBV5-1, the J call TRBJ1-3, with a tentative D call TRBD1 (5 bases). The germline V gene encodes CDR1 SGHRS and CDR2 YFSETQ. CDR3 length: 16 amino acids. V lost 2 bases, J lost 0 bases, and 12 bases lay in between.